Presented here are 30 T cell receptor beta chains from one specimen sequenced in a study of regulatory T cells in long-lasting Graves disease. Arm-PCR of CDR3 regions and iRepertoire HTBI primers were used to build TCR beta libraries. Via MiXCR, TCRdb re-called the multiplex PCR reads, giving one row per CDR3 protein. The profile shows about 540,000 distinct CDR3 sequences, roughly 14% of them singletons. Time point indicated: newly diagnosed GD, antithyroid drugs for less than 3 months. Construction of the TCR library relied on RNA isolated from PBMCs. These records were also assigned to another study, of T cells in Graves' hyperthyroidism and ophthalmopathy.

Sequenced material: peripheral blood mononuclear cells (PBMCs), taken at new diagnosis, from a patient treated with antithyroid drugs. The receptors come from a young man with Graves disease.

Turning to this clonotype: Relative to the germline gene, one junction end is altered; a read error may explain this. The chain uses TRBV7-9 and TRBJ2-7; a possible D gene is TRBD1 (6 bases). The CDR3 extends over 12 amino acids. The V gene's germline CDR1 is SEHNR and CDR2 FQNEAQ (reference sequence). In DNA, the CDR3 is TGCGCCAGCAGCCTCCCCGGGACAGAGCAGTACTTC. Amino acid sequence: CASSLPGTEQYF.

This clonotype was counted many times. In DNA form, the CDR3 reads TGCAGTGCCGAGGGGGCGGACGACTACAATGAGCAGTTCTTC. It translates to CSAEGADDYNEQFF. The rearrangement joins TRBV20-1 to TRBJ2-1, with TRBD1 matching over 7 bases. This CDR3 spans 14 amino acids. Germline CDR1 and CDR2: DFQATT and SNEGSKA (reference sequence). V lost 6 bases to trimming and J lost 3 bases; unmatched junction nucleotides: 8.

On this clonotype itself: A much bigger clone sits one base away, suggesting this may be a read error. The J gene is TRBJ1-1, the V gene TRBV29-1, with 10 nucleotides matching TRBD1. The CDR3 sequence is 13 residues long. V shed 8 bases, J shed 3 bases, and the junction held 6 bases outside the gene matches. Germline values: CDR1 SQVTM, CDR2 ANQGSEA. CDR3 nucleotide sequence: TGCAGCATGGACGGACAGGGGGACACTGAAGCTTTCTTT. This translates into CSMDGQGDTEAFF.

The rearrangement joins TRBV14 to TRBJ1-5, with 8 bases aligning to TRBD1. V was clipped by 2 bases and J by 6 bases; unmatched bases: 0. The CDR3 consists of 13 residues. Per the germline V gene, CDR1 is SGHDN and CDR2 is FVKESK. CDR3 in DNA: TGTGCCAGCAGCCAAACAGGGGGTCAGCCCCAGCATTTT. Protein sequence: CASSQTGGQPQHF.

This clonotype was recorded a few times. The chain carries TRBV20-1 and TRBJ2-7; weak D call: TRBD2 (6 bases). V was cut by 5 bases and J by 2 bases, with 16 bases left in between. The length of the CDR3 is 14 residues. Germline V gene lookup returns CDR1 DFQATT and CDR2 SNEGSKA (reference sequence). The CDR3 nucleotides read TGCAGTGCTGGGCCGGGGAGGCAGACCTACGAGCAGTACTTC. It yields the protein CSAGPGRQTYEQYF.

This clonotype was detected a few times. The chain carries TRBV5-1 and TRBJ1-1; 12 nucleotides agree with TRBD1. Germline V CDR1 and CDR2: SGHRS, YFSETQ. V was pared by 4 bases and J by 7 bases, with 5 bases of the junction left unmatched. CDR3 length equals 14 residues. CDR3 amino acids: CASSKGQGASEAFF. The DNA for the CDR3 is TGCGCCAGCAGCAAGGGACAGGGGGCGAGTGAAGCTTTCTTT.

Remarks on this clonotype: This sequence may be a read error, since a much larger clone differs from it by one base. This chain uses TRBV20-1 with TRBJ1-1; TRBD1 is a possible D gene (5 bases). The germline gives CDR1 DFQATT, CDR2 SNEGSKA (reference sequence). CDR3 size: 10 residues. The CDR3 loop reads CSAEAGRASF. The CDR3 nucleotides read TGCAGTGCAGAGGCGGGGCGAGCTTCCTTT.

The sample holds many counts of this clonotype. The chain carries TRBV13 and TRBJ2-1; D gene uncertain. Germline V lookup: CDR1 PRHDT, CDR2 FYEKMQ (reference sequence). This CDR3 has 14 residues. Trimming took off 3 bases at V and 7 bases at J, with 13 bases between the two ends. The DNA for the CDR3 is TGTGCCAGCAGCTTCGAGCTCAAGGATAATGAGCAGTTCTTC. This translates into CASSFELKDNEQFF.

This chain links TRBV10-2 with TRBJ2-2, with D possibly TRBD2 on 5 matching bases. The germline V gene encodes CDR1 WSHSY and CDR2 SAAADI. The CDR3 spans 16 residues. Trimming removed 3 bases at V and 4 bases at J, with 15 bases between. The CDR3 bases are TGCGCCAGCAGTGAAGACTCAGCGGCGCGCACCGGGGAGCTGTTTTTT. It codes for CASSEDSAARTGELFF.

This clonotype was observed many times. The chain joins TRBV6-2 or TRBV6-3 to TRBJ2-1; 8 bases match TRBD1. J gave up 8 bases and V 7 bases, and 22 bases lay outside the gene matches. The CDR3 has 18 residues. Germline-derived CDR1 and CDR2 are MNHEY and SVGEGT. CDR3 nucleotide sequence: TGTGCCAGCACCTACGCAGGAGGAGGCAGGGGGCTGCTGGATGAGCAGTTCTTC. It yields the protein CASTYAGGGRGLLDEQFF.

This clonotype appeared many times. This chain joins TRBV24-1 and TRBJ2-3, with D perhaps matching TRBD2 (6 bases). V dropped 2 bases and J dropped 3 bases, with 14 bases sitting between them. CDR1 is KGHDR and CDR2 is SFDVKD in the germline V gene. The CDR3 has 16 amino acids. The CDR3 reads CATSDSRTMGTDTQYF. CDR3 nucleotide sequence: TGTGCCACCAGTGATTCGCGGACTATGGGTACAGATACGCAGTATTTT.

This clonotype was recorded many times. The rearrangement links TRBV29-1 to TRBJ1-2; TRBD1 aligns across 7 bases. The J segment lost 9 bases and the V segment lost 7 bases, leaving 14 bases of the junction unmatched. The CDR3 extends over 13 amino acids. CDR1 is SQVTM and CDR2 is ANQGSEA in the germline V gene. The CDR3 region has the DNA TGCAGCGCGGGGACAGTCCTGGTGGGGCGCTACACCTTC. This gives the protein CSAGTVLVGRYTF.

This clonotype was counted ten times or more. The J gene is TRBJ2-7, the V gene TRBV27; D may be TRBD1 or TRBD2 (5 bases each). V lost 6 bases and J lost 6, with 12 bases in between. Germline CDR1 MNHEY, CDR2 SMNVEV (reference sequence). The CDR3 totals 12 residues. The CDR3 here is CASRRIGAEQYF. As DNA, the CDR3 is TGTGCCAGCAGGAGAATCGGGGCCGAGCAGTACTTC.

This clonotype was detected many times. The chain carries TRBV11-3 and TRBJ2-3; 8 nucleotides match TRBD1. Germline CDR1 SGHNT, CDR2 YENEEA. After removal of 5 bases from V and 3 bases from J, the junction contained 4 bases not matched to a gene. The CDR3 covers 14 residues. CDR3 loop: CASSRDRLTDTQYF. CDR3 coding DNA: TGTGCCAGCAGCCGGGACAGGTTGACAGATACGCAGTATTTT.

There are many counts of this clonotype. This chain connects TRBV28 to TRBJ2-7; TRBD1 or TRBD2 may be the D gene (5 bases each). This CDR3 spans 12 amino acids. V dropped 4 bases and J dropped 7 bases, with 11 bases sitting between them. Germline V CDR1 and CDR2: MDHEN, SYDVKM. The CDR3: CASSSPGREQYF. CDR3 DNA: TGTGCCAGCAGTTCTCCGGGACGGGAGCAGTACTTC.

The sample holds a few counts of this clonotype. This rearrangement joins TRBV19 to TRBJ2-5, with TRBD2 matching 9 bases. Germline V gene lookup returns CDR1 LNHDA and CDR2 SQIVND (reference sequence). The CDR3 totals 15 residues. Trimming cost V 6 bases and J 5 bases; bases outside gene matches: 10. The CDR3, as DNA: TGTGCCAGTAGCAGAGGACTAGCGAGGGAGGAGACCCAGTACTTC. This encodes CASSRGLAREETQYF. Full variable domain (outside the CDR3, taken from reference TRBV19 and TRBJ2-5): DGGITQSPKYLFRKEGQNVTLSCEQNLNHDAMYWYRQDPGQGLRLIYYSQIVNDFQKGDIAEGYSVSREKKESFPLTVTSAQKNPTAFYLCASSRGLAREETQYFGPGTRLLVL.

This clonotype was detected many times. The V and J genes are TRBV28 and TRBJ1-6, with TRBD1 as a possible D gene (6 bases). The CDR3 covers 16 residues. CDR1 is MDHEN, CDR2 SYDVKM, per germline. V was cut by 2 bases and J by 2 bases, with 10 bases left in between. Here the CDR3 reads CASSLGGLTYNSPLHF. CDR3 DNA sequence: TGTGCCAGCAGTTTAGGGGGGCTCACCTATAATTCACCCCTCCACTTT.

This clonotype was seen many times. V usage is TRBV25-1 and J usage is TRBJ2-3; D gene uncertain. The CDR3 contains 13 residues. The germline V gene has CDR1 MGHDK and CDR2 SYGVNS. With 5 bases removed from V and 3 bases from J, the gap between germline ends came to 9 bases. The DNA for the CDR3 is TGTGCCAGCAGTTACAGAATTACAGATACGCAGTATTTT. It codes for CASSYRITDTQYF. Full variable domain (rest looked up from reference TRBV25-1 and TRBJ2-3): EADIYQTPRYLVIGTGKKITLECSQTMGHDKMYWYQQDPGMELHLIHYSYGVNSTEKGDLSSESTVSRIRTEHFPLTLESARPSHTSQYLCASSYRITDTQYFGPGTRLTVL.

This clonotype appeared many times. The V call is TRBV2, the J call TRBJ2-5, with 8 positions matching TRBD2. Germline lookup yields CDR1 SNHLY and CDR2 FYNNEI. Trimming cost V 1 base and J 4 bases; bases outside gene matches: 2. This CDR3 is 14 amino acids long. CDR3 nucleotide sequence: TGTGCCAGCAGTGAAGAACTAGCGGTAGAGACCCAGTACTTC. Its translation is CASSEELAVETQYF. Full variable domain (remainder filled in from reference TRBV2 and TRBJ2-5): EPEVTQTPSHQVTQMGQEVILRCVPISNHLYFYWYRQILGQKVEFLVSFYNNEISEKSEIFDDQFSVERPDGSNFTLKIRSTKLEDSAMYFCASSEELAVETQYFGPGTRLLVL.

In its sample, this clonotype was seen a few times. The chain has TRBV27 and TRBJ2-6, with D uncertain. Trimming left V 6 bases short and J 2 bases short, with 14 bases between. The CDR3 length is 16 residues. Germline CDR1 and CDR2: MNHEY and SMNVEV (reference sequence). The CDR3 DNA reads TGTGCCAGCAGCGCTCTTGGTACTGCTGGGGCCAACGTCCTGACTTTC. Its protein product is CASSALGTAGANVLTF.

This clonotype was recorded at least ten times. The V call is TRBV28, the J call TRBJ2-7; D is perhaps TRBD2 (6 bases). V lost 6 bases to trimming and J lost 3 bases, with 15 bases between them. The CDR3 has 14 amino acids. CDR1 and CDR2 from the germline V gene are MDHEN and SYDVKM. The CDR3 reads CASRDPAGFYEQYF. CDR3 DNA: TGTGCCAGCAGGGACCCCGCGGGGTTCTACGAGCAGTACTTC.

This clonotype was seen repeatedly, ten times or more. This chain links TRBV20-1 with TRBJ2-1; D may be TRBD2 (6 bases). V lost 0 bases to trimming and J lost 6 bases, with 18 bases between them. The CDR3 loop spans 16 amino acids. Germline V gives CDR1 DFQATT, CDR2 SNEGSKA (reference sequence). In DNA form, the CDR3 reads TGCAGTGCTAGAGATCCTCGGCCCGGGGGATTCAATGAGCAGTTCTTC. This encodes CSARDPRPGGFNEQFF.

A few counts support this clonotype. The V and J genes are TRBV27 and TRBJ2-1; possible D gene TRBD2, 6 bases. The CDR3 is 15 amino acids. The V end lost 5 bases, the J end lost 7 bases, and 18 bases lay between the germline ends. In germline, CDR1 is MNHEY, CDR2 SMNVEV (reference sequence). CDR3 residues: CASSLPGLDRNEQFF. CDR3 DNA sequence: TGTGCCAGCAGTCTACCGGGACTCGATAGAAATGAGCAGTTCTTC.

V and J are TRBV3-1 and TRBJ2-1; either TRBD1 or TRBD2 may supply D (5 bases each). V was shortened by 4 bases and J by 9 bases, with 19 bases between the two germline ends. The CDR3 sequence is 15 residues long. The germline gives CDR1 LGHDT, CDR2 YNNKEL (reference sequence). CDR3 DNA: TGTGCCAGCAGCCTGGGACCCGTCGCCCACAGTGAGCAGTTCTTC. It encodes CASSLGPVAHSEQFF.

This clonotype was recorded many times. The V and J genes are TRBV29-1 and TRBJ1-2; 7 nucleotides line up with TRBD1. The trim removed 6 bases at V and 5 bases at J, leaving 9 bases unmatched. The CDR3 length is 13 residues. Germline V gene data show CDR1 as SQVTM and CDR2 as ANQGSEA. The CDR3 coding sequence is TGCAGCGTAGGGGACAGAGGTTATTATGGCTACACCTTC. Translating gives CSVGDRGYYGYTF.

Many counts were recorded for this clonotype. The CDR3, as DNA: TGTGCCAGCAGTTCCGGGACACGCCAAGAGACCCAGTACTTC. Protein sequence: CASSSGTRQETQYF. V is TRBV27 and J is TRBJ2-5; D is possibly TRBD1 (6 bases). CDR3 length: 14 residues. Trimming took 4 bases from V and 1 from J, leaving 10 bases between them. The germline CDR1 and CDR2 sequences are MNHEY and SMNVEV (reference sequence).

This clonotype was picked up many times. V and J are TRBV16 and TRBJ2-5; 13 nucleotides line up with TRBD2. The V and J ends lost 0 bases and 5 bases, in that order; junction bases with no gene match: 9. CDR1 is KGHSY and CDR2 is FQNENV in the germline V gene. CDR3 length: 18 residues. CDR3 DNA sequence: TGTGCCAGCAGCCAATCTTGGACTAGCGGGAGTCTGGGGGAGACCCAGTACTTC. Protein: CASSQSWTSGSLGETQYF.

This clonotype was detected a few times. The chain combines TRBV14 with TRBJ2-7, with D unclear. The germline V gene encodes CDR1 SGHDN and CDR2 FVKESK. Trimming cost V 0 bases and J 5 bases, with 5 bases left between them. The CDR3 runs to 12 residues. CDR3 nucleotide sequence: TGTGCCAGCAGCCAAGATCTGGACGAGCAGTACTTC. It yields the protein CASSQDLDEQYF.

This clonotype occurred many times. The rearrangement links TRBV12-3 or TRBV12-4 to TRBJ2-3; no clear D. The CDR3 totals 15 residues. V shed 6 bases and J shed 2 bases, with 15 bases lying between them. The CDR3 DNA is TGTGCCAGCAGCTCCGCCCCCTCGTACACAGATACGCAGTATTTT. Protein: CASSSAPSYTDTQYF.

CDR3 protein: CSVGQEQYF. The CDR3, as DNA: TGCAGCGTTGGTCAGGAACAGTACTTC. The chain employs TRBV29-1 and TRBJ2-4; D gene uncertain. V was shortened by 4 bases and J by 13 bases, with 8 bases between the two germline ends. The CDR3 has 9 residues. Germline values: CDR1 SQVTM, CDR2 ANQGSEA.